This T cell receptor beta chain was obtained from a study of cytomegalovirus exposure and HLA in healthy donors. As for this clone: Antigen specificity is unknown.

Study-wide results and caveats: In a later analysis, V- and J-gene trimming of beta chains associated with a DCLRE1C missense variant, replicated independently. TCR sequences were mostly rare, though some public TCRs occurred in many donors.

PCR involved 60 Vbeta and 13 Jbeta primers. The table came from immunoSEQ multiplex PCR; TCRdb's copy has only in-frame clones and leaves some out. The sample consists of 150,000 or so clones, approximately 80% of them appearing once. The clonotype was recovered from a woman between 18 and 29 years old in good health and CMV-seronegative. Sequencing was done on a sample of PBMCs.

CDR3 nucleotide sequence: TGTGCCAGCAGCTTGGTAGGACAGGGGAACACTGAAGCTTTCTTT. Translating gives CASSLVGQGNTEAFF. The V gene is TRBV5-6, the J gene TRBJ1-1, with 8 bases lining up with TRBD1. Germline-derived CDR1 and CDR2 are SGHDT and YYEEEE. The trim removed 0 bases at V and 1 base at J, leaving 2 bases unmatched. The CDR3 covers 15 residues.